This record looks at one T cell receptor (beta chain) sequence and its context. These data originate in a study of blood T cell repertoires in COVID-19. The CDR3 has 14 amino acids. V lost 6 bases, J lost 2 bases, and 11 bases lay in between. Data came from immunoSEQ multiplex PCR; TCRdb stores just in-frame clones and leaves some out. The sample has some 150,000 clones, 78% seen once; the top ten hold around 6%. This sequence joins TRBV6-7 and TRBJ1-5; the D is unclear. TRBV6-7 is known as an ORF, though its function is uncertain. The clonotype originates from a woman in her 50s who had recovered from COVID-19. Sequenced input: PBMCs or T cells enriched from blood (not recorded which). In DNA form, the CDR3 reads TGTGCCAGCAGAACGGCGGGGTGCAATCAGCCCCAGCATTTT. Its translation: CASRTAGCNQPQHF.